This T cell receptor (beta chain) appears in the sequencing data of a study of blood T cell repertoires in COVID-19. Per the original data handling: Amplification from reference gene primers served as the basis for estimated nucleated cell counts. Sequencing used immunoSEQ multiplex PCR; TCRdb keeps in-frame clones, though not all of them. That table gives V, J and clone size, and the DNA gave D and trimming. This table holds under 350,000 clones, about 86% found once. Material: PBMCs or T cells enriched from blood (not recorded which). The sequence derives from a woman aged 40 to 49 with acute COVID-19.

The CDR3 region is CASSFGQNEKLFF. CDR3 bases: TGTGCCAGCAGCTTCGGACAGAATGAAAAACTGTTTTTT. The chain joins TRBV7-9 to TRBJ1-4; the D gene is possibly TRBD1 (6 bases). Deletions cut 3 bases from V and 5 bases from J, with 7 bases between. This CDR3 region has 13 residues. Germline-derived CDR1 and CDR2 are SEHNR and FQNEAQ (reference sequence).